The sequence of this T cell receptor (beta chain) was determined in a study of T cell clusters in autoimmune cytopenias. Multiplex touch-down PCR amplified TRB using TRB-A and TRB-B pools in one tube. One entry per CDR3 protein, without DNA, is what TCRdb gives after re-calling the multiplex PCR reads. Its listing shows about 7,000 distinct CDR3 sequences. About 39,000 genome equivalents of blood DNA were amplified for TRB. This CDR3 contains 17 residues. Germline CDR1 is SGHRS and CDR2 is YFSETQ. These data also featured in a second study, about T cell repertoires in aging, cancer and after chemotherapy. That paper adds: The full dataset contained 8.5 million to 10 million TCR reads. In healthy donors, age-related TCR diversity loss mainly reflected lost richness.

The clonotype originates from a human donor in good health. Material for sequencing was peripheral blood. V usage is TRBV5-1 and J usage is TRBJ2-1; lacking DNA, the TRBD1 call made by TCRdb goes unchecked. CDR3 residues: CASSLGVGGDNYNEQFF. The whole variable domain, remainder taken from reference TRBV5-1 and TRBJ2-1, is KAGVTQTPRYLIKTRGQQVTLSCSPISGHRSVSWYQQTPGQGLQFLFEYFSETQRNKGNFPGRFSGRQFSNSRSEMNVSTLELGDSALYLCASSLGVGGDNYNEQFFGPGTRLTVL.